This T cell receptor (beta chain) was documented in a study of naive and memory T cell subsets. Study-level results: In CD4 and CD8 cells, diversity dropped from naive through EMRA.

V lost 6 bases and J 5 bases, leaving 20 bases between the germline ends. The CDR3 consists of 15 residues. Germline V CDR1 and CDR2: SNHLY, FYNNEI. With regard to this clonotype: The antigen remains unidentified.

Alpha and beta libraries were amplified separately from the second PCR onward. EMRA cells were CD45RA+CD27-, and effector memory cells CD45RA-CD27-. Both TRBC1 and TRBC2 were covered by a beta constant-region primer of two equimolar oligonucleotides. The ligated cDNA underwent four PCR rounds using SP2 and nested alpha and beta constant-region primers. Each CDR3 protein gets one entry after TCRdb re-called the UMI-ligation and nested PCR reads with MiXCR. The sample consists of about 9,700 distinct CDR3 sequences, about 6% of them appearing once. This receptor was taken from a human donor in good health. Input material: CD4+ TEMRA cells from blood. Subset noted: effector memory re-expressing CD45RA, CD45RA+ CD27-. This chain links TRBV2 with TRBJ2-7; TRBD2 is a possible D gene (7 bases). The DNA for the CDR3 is TGTGCCAGCAGGCATCGCCGGGGGGCCCAGGACGAGCAGTACTTC. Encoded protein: CASRHRRGAQDEQYF. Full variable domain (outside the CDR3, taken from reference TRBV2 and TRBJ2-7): EPEVTQTPSHQVTQMGQEVILRCVPISNHLYFYWYRQILGQKVEFLVSFYNNEISEKSEIFDDQFSVERPDGSNFTLKIRSTKLEDSAMYFCASRHRRGAQDEQYFGPGTRLTVT.